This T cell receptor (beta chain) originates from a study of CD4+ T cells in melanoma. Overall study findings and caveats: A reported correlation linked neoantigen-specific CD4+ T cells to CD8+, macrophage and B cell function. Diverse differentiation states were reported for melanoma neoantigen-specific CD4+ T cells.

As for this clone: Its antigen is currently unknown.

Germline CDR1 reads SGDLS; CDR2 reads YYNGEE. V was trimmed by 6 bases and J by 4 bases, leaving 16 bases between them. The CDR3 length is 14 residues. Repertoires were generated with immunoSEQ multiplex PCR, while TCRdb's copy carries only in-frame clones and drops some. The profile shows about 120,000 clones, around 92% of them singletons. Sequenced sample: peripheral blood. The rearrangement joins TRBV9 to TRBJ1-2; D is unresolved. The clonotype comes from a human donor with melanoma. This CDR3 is CASNGRGSGYGYTF. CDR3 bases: TGTGCCAGCAACGGGAGAGGATCCGGCTATGGCTACACCTTC.